A single sample is the source of the 21 T cell receptor beta chains below, sequenced in a study of CD8+ T cells in alopecia areata. Reverse transcribed after extraction, RNA yielded cDNA as the sequencing template. Sequenced by immunoSEQ multiplex PCR; TCRdb stores in-frame clones only, minus some. The repertoire yields over 100,000 clones, none seen only once; the top ten contain about 19%. Sequences were obtained from lesional skin. These receptors were obtained from a C3H/HeJ mouse with alopecia areata. The strain is characterized by the MHC haplotype H2-k.

This clone has just a few counts. Genes here carry mouse names. The read stops 4 residues short of the end of the CDR3; the missing end is completed from the germline J gene. V gene TRBV13-3 combines with J gene TRBJ2-5; D is possibly TRBD1 (6 bases). Germline V gives CDR1 NNHDY, CDR2 SYVADS. This CDR3 comprises 12 residues. CDR3 sequence reads: CASQGGHDTQYF. The sequenced CDR3 bases are TGTGCCAGCCAAGGGGGTCACGAC. Full variable domain (remainder filled in from reference TRBV13-3 and TRBJ2-5): EAAVTQSPRSKVAVTGGKVTLSCHQTNNHDYMYWYRQDTGHGLRLIHYSYVADSTEKGDIPDGYKASRPSQENFSLILELASLSQTAVYFCASQGGHDTQYFGPGTRLLVL.

The sample holds a few counts of this clone. Germline and genes here are mouse. The read halts 4 residues ahead of the CDR3 end, with the missing end drawn from the germline J gene. The chain carries TRBV13-3 and TRBJ1-4; D gene uncertain. Germline CDR1 is NNHDY and CDR2 is SYVADS. The CDR3 runs 14 residues. V lost 4 bases and J lost 4, with 11 bases in between. This CDR3 is CASSSQIYNERLFF. The CDR3 DNA, read in part, is TGTGCCAGCAGTTCACAGATTTACAACGAA.

Worth noting for this clone: Genes here carry mouse names. The CDR3 end falls 4 residues outside the read, so it is completed with the germline J gene. The chain couples TRBV1 to TRBJ1-4; 7 positions match TRBD1. This CDR3 comprises 16 residues. Germline V gene data show CDR1 as NSQYPW and CDR2 as LRSPGD (reference sequence). Trimming took 4 bases from V and 0 from J; bases not matched to a gene: 5. The DNA read from the CDR3 is TGCACCTGCAGTGTAACACAGGGGTTTTCCAACGAA. Amino acids: CTCSVTQGFSNE. In full, the CDR3 reads CTCSVTQGFSNERLFF.

The table lists this clone with many counts. Translating the DNA gives a protein that differs from the TCRdb entry at residue 12; the protein shown here is that DNA translation. Each gene name is a mouse one. From the germline J gene comes the end of the CDR3, since the read stops 3 residues before it. This chain links TRBV13-3 with TRBJ1-6; D ambiguous. TRBJ1-6 is marked as an open reading frame, function uncertain. V was cut by 0 bases and J by 5 bases, with 9 bases left in between. CDR1 is NNHDY and CDR2 is SYVADS in the germline V gene. CDR3 length equals 15 residues. The CDR3 spells CASSDAQQNNSPLYF. The sequenced part of the CDR3 DNA is TGTGCCAGCAGTGATGCACAACAGAATAATTCGCCC.

This clone occurred many times. Gene names follow the mouse nomenclature. The read gets to within 4 residues of the CDR3 end, and the germline J gene fills in the rest. The chain recombines TRBV19 with TRBJ2-2, with TRBD1 identical over 8 bases. Germline V gives CDR1 FNHDT, CDR2 SITEND (reference sequence). The CDR3 covers 15 residues. The trim removed 2 bases at V and 0 bases at J, leaving 0 bases unmatched. The sequenced part of the CDR3 DNA is TGTGCCAGCAGTATGGGACAGGCAAACACCGGG. Translated, it gives CASSMGQANTG. From start to end, the CDR3 is CASSMGQANTGQLYF.

Concerning this clone itself: The germline and genes are mouse ones. The read finishes 4 residues shy of the CDR3 end, and the germline J gene is used to complete it. Other DNA sequences within the sample encode an identical CDR3. The chain joins TRBV13-3 to TRBJ2-1; TRBD1 aligns across 8 bases. Per germline, CDR1 NNHDY and CDR2 SYVADS. The CDR3 contains 15 residues. The J segment lost 3 bases and the V segment lost 2 bases, leaving 4 bases of the junction unmatched. The CDR3 loop reads CASSEPGGFYAEQFF. The part of the CDR3 DNA that was read is TGTGCCAGCAGTGAGCCAGGGGGCTTCTATGCT.

As for this clone: Each gene name is a mouse one. The missing CDR3 end, 4 residues past where the read stops, is filled in from the germline J gene. The V gene is TRBV13-3, the J gene TRBJ2-5; the match to TRBD1 covers 9 bases. J was trimmed by 0 bases and V by 4 bases; bases with no gene match: 9. In germline, CDR1 is NNHDY, CDR2 SYVADS. The CDR3 consists of 17 residues. The CDR3 DNA, read in part, is TGTGCCAGCAGTATCCCGGGACAGGGCAATAACCAAGAC. Amino acids: CASSIPGQGNNQD. The whole CDR3 region reads CASSIPGQGNNQDTQYF.

In the case of this clone: The junction does not match germline at one end; this may be a read error. Here the gene names and germline are mouse. CDR3 DNA (partial): TGCCCCTGCAAGCCGGGACATCCAAACACA. Its protein is CPCKPGHPNT. The whole CDR3 sequence is CPCKPGHPNTEVFF. The chain links TRBV1 to TRBJ1-1, with D possibly being TRBD1 (6 bases). The sequenced fragment ends 4 residues before the CDR3 boundary, so the rest is inferred from the germline J gene. This CDR3 has 14 residues. Germline V gene lookup returns CDR1 NSQYPW and CDR2 LRSPGD (reference sequence).

This clone appeared a few times. The genes and germline here are from mouse. From the germline J gene comes the end of the CDR3, since the read stops 4 residues before it. V usage is TRBV13-2 and J usage is TRBJ1-4; 7 positions match TRBD1. CDR1 NNHNN and CDR2 SYGAGS come from the germline V gene (reference sequence). CDR3 length equals 13 residues. Trimming removed 3 bases from V and 4 bases from J; junction bases left unmatched: 0. CDR3 amino acids: CASGGDSNERLFF. The CDR3 bases that were read are TGTGCCAGCGGTGGGGACAGCAACGAA.

This clone has a handful of counts. Mouse germline and gene names are used. The DNA ends 4 residues before the CDR3 does, and the rest of the CDR3 is filled in from the germline J gene. The chain recombines TRBV1 with TRBJ2-7; 9 bases align to TRBD2. Germline assignment: CDR1 NSQYPW and CDR2 LRSPGD (reference sequence). The CDR3 is 15 residues long. Trimming at V came to 1 base and at J to 3 bases, leaving 4 bases not matched to a gene. The sequenced part of the CDR3 DNA is TGCACCTGCAGTGCAGGACTGGGGGTTATCTAT. The encoded protein is CTCSAGLGVIY. The whole CDR3 reads CTCSAGLGVIYEQYF.

This clone was observed a handful of times. Gene names follow the mouse nomenclature. The DNA ends 4 residues before the CDR3 does, and the rest of the CDR3 is filled in from the germline J gene. This rearrangement joins TRBV19 to TRBJ1-4, with 7 bases identical to TRBD1. The length of the CDR3 is 15 residues. The germline CDR1 and CDR2 sequences are FNHDT and SITEND (reference sequence). Trimming at V came to 4 bases and at J to 0 bases, leaving 3 bases not matched to a gene. CDR3 bases read: TGTGCCAGCAGTGGGACAGACCTTTCCAACGAA. This encodes CASSGTDLSNE. The CDR3 in full is CASSGTDLSNERLFF. Filled out from reference TRBV19 and TRBJ1-4, the complete variable domain reads GGIITQTPKFLIGQEGQKLTLKCQQNFNHDTMYWYRQDSGKGLRLIYYSITENDLQKGDLSEGYDASREKKSSFSLTVTSAQKNEMAVFLCASSGTDLSNERLFFGHGTKLSVL.

Remarks on this clone: Genes and germline come from the mouse. Read sequence stops 4 residues before the CDR3 end, and the germline J gene provides the missing end. This chain joins TRBV13-3 and TRBJ2-7; 9 bases are a match to TRBD2. In germline, CDR1 is NNHDY, CDR2 SYVADS. The trim removed 8 bases at V and 3 bases at J, leaving 0 bases unmatched. The CDR3 sequence is 11 residues long. CDR3 in amino acids: CARTGGYEQYF. The sequenced part of the CDR3 DNA is TGTGCCAGGACTGGGGGCTAT.

Worth noting for this clone: The database protein in TCRdb disagrees with the DNA translation at residue 14; the sequence shown here was translated from the DNA. Here the gene names and germline are mouse. The DNA ends 3 residues before the CDR3 does, and the rest of the CDR3 is filled in from the germline J gene. J is TRBJ1-3 and V is TRBV13-3; TRBD1 aligns across 9 bases. The V segment lost 1 base and the J segment 0 bases; nucleotides outside the gene matches: 5. CDR1 and CDR2 from the germline V gene are NNHDY and SYVADS. The CDR3 contains 17 residues. The covered CDR3 bases are TGTGCCAGCAGTGATCTTGGGACAGGGCCTTCTGGAAATACG. Its protein is CASSDLGTGPSGNT. The entire CDR3 sequence reads CASSDLGTGPSGNTLYF.

The table lists this clone with a few counts. Germline and genes here are mouse. The read terminates 4 residues before the CDR3 end, so the remaining end is supplied by the germline J gene. This chain uses TRBV13-3 with TRBJ1-4, with D unclear. CDR3 length equals 14 residues. Germline loops: CDR1 NNHDY, CDR2 SYVADS. V was cut by 0 bases and J by 5 bases, with 8 bases left in between. The CDR3 bases that were read are TGTGCCAGCAGTGATGTAATAACAAACGAA. Residues: CASSDVITNE. In full, the CDR3 reads CASSDVITNERLFF.

As regards this clone: All gene names here are mouse names. The read comes to an end 4 residues before the CDR3 does, leaving the germline J gene to fill in the end. The V and J genes are TRBV19 and TRBJ2-3, with TRBD1 identical over 11 bases. The germline V gene encodes CDR1 FNHDT and CDR2 SITEND (reference sequence). J was trimmed by 1 base and V by 3 bases; bases with no gene match: 1. The CDR3 covers 15 residues. The sequenced CDR3 bases are TGTGCCAGCAGTACGGGACAGGGGGGTGCAGAA. This encodes CASSTGQGGAE. The full CDR3 protein reads CASSTGQGGAETLYF. The full variable domain, its missing parts supplied by reference TRBV19 and TRBJ2-3, is GGIITQTPKFLIGQEGQKLTLKCQQNFNHDTMYWYRQDSGKGLRLIYYSITENDLQKGDLSEGYDASREKKSSFSLTVTSAQKNEMAVFLCASSTGQGGAETLYFGSGTRLTVL.

This clone was found a few times. These gene names are mouse names. With the read ending 4 residues before the CDR3 end, the germline J gene is used to fill in that end. The V gene is TRBV19, the J gene TRBJ2-3; D is possibly TRBD2 (6 bases). This CDR3 is built from 16 residues. The germline CDR1 and CDR2 sequences are FNHDT and SITEND (reference sequence). The V end was cut by 5 bases, the J end by 0 bases, with 16 bases between. The chain's CDR3 is CASSPTGSYSAETLYF. CDR3 bases read: TGTGCCAGCAGCCCAACTGGGTCCTATAGTGCAGAA. Full variable domain (missing parts from reference TRBV19 and TRBJ2-3): GGIITQTPKFLIGQEGQKLTLKCQQNFNHDTMYWYRQDSGKGLRLIYYSITENDLQKGDLSEGYDASREKKSSFSLTVTSAQKNEMAVFLCASSPTGSYSAETLYFGSGTRLTVL.

This clone was seen more than once but under ten times. Mouse gene names and germline throughout. The read ends 4 residues early relative to the CDR3; the germline J gene fills the gap. This sequence joins TRBV13-3 and TRBJ2-7; 12 bases are shared with TRBD2. CDR1 is NNHDY, CDR2 SYVADS, per germline. This CDR3 has 15 residues. The CDR3 reads CASSPSTGGADEQYF. The sequenced CDR3 bases are TGTGCCAGCAGTCCATCGACTGGGGGGGCTGAT.

In its sample, this clone was seen a few times. Gene names denote mouse genes. The read ends 4 residues before the CDR3 terminus; that terminus is restored from the germline J gene. This sequence joins TRBV1 and TRBJ2-7; 10 bases align to TRBD2. The V gene's germline CDR1 is NSQYPW and CDR2 LRSPGD (reference sequence). The CDR3 sequence is 15 residues long. Incomplete CDR3 DNA: TGCACCTGCAGTGCGCCTCCTGGGGGGGCTTAT. It codes for CTCSAPPGGAY. In full, the CDR3 reads CTCSAPPGGAYEQYF.

This clone has just a few counts. Gene names are mouse gene names. Coverage ceases 4 residues before the CDR3 finishes, and the germline J gene fills in the end. V gene TRBV13-3 combines with J gene TRBJ1-4; 9 bases match TRBD1. The trim removed 5 bases at V and 2 bases at J, leaving 4 bases unmatched. The CDR3 totals 15 residues. Germline loops: CDR1 NNHDY, CDR2 SYVADS. The chain's CDR3 is CASRATGGSNERLFF. CDR3 DNA, as far as it was read: TGTGCCAGCAGGGCTACAGGGGGCTCCAACGAA.

This clone has a handful of counts. Gene names and germline refer to mouse. The read ends 4 residues before the CDR3 terminus; that terminus is restored from the germline J gene. The rearrangement uses TRBV13-3 and TRBJ2-2; tentatively, D is TRBD2 (7 bases). V was clipped by 6 bases and J by 1 base, with 10 bases between them. The germline gives CDR1 NNHDY, CDR2 SYVADS. This CDR3 is 14 amino acids long. The DNA read from the CDR3 is TGTGCCAGCATGGGGGGCCTAAACACCGGG. Residues: CASMGGLNTG. The full CDR3 protein is CASMGGLNTGQLYF.

Only a few counts were recorded for this clone. Mouse names are used for the genes. The CDR3 extends 4 residues past the end of the read, so its final part is completed from the germline J gene. Different DNA sequences within this sample yield the same CDR3. The chain couples TRBV13-3 to TRBJ2-1, with 7 nucleotides matching TRBD1. CDR1 is NNHDY, CDR2 SYVADS, per germline. This CDR3 has 14 amino acids. V lost 3 bases, J lost 4 bases, and 4 bases stayed unmatched. CDR3 loop: CASSAGGGYAEQFF. CDR3 bases read: TGTGCCAGCAGTGCAGGGGGTGGATATGCT.